This T cell receptor beta chain came from a study of control samples from healthy donors and cancer patients. This CDR3 is built from 15 residues. The ends were cut back, 0 bases at V and 2 bases at J, with 8 bases in the middle. Per germline, CDR1 SGHDN and CDR2 FVKESK. Repertoires were generated with immunoSEQ multiplex PCR, while TCRdb's copy carries only in-frame clones and drops some. The sample holds 150,000 to 190,000 clones, about 93% seen once. The chain couples TRBV14 to TRBJ1-3; no reliable D call. Sequenced sample: blood. The source is a middle-aged man in good health. The CDR3 nucleotides read TGTGCCAGCAGCCAAGATACCGGTACTGGAAACACCATATATTTT. Its translation is CASSQDTGTGNTIYF.